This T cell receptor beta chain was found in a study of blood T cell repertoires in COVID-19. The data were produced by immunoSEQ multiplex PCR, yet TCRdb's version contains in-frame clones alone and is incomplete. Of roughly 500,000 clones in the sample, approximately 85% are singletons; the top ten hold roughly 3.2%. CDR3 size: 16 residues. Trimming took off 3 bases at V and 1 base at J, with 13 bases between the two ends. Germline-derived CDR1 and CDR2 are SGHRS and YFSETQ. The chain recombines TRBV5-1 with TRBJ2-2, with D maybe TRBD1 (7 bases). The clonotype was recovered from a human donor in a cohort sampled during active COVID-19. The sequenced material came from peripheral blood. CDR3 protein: CASSSGQGGNTGELFF. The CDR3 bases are TGCGCCAGCAGCTCGGGGCAGGGGGGGAACACCGGGGAGCTGTTTTTT.